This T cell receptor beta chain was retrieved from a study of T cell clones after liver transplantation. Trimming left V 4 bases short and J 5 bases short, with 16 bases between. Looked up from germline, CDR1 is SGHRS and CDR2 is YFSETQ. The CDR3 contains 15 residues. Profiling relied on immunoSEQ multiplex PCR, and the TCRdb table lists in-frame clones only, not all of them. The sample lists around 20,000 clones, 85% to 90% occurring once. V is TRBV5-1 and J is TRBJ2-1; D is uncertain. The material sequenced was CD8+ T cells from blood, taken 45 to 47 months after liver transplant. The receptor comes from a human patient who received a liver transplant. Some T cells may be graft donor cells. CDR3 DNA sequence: TGCGCCAGCAGCCCCGCACCCGGAACTAACAATGAGCAGTTCTTC. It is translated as CASSPAPGTNNEQFF.